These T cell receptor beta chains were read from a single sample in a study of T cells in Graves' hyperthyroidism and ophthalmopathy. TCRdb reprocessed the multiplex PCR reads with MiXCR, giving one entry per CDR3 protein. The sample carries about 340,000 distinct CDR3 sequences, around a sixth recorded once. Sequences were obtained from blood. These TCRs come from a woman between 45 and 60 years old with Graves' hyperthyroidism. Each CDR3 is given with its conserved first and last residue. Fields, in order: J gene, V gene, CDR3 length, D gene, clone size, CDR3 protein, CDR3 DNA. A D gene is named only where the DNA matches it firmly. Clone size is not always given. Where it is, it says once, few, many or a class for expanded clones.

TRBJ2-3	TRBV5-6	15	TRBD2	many	CASSLTSGGADTQYF	TGTGCCAGCAGCTTGACTAGCGGGGGAGCAGATACGCAGTATTTT
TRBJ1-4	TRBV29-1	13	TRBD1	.	CSAQGGQNEKLFF	TGCTCAGCCCAAGGGGGACAGAATGAAAAACTGTTTTTT
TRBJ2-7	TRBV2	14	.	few	CASEVEHNSYEQYF	TGTGCCAGCGAGGTGGAACACAACTCCTACGAGCAGTACTTC
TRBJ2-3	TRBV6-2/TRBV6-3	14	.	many	CASSRGGSTDTQYF	TGTGCCAGCAGTAGGGGGGGGAGCACAGATACGCAGTATTTT
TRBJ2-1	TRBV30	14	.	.	CAYMRGETYNEQFF	TGTGCCTACATGAGGGGGGAGACCTACAATGAGCAGTTCTTC
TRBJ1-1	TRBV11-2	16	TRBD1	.	CASRRPGQGLNTEAFF	TGTGCCAGCAGACGTCCGGGACAGGGTTTGAACACTGAAGCTTTCTTT
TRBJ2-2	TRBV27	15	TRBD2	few	CASSFSGSRSGELFF	TGTGCCAGCAGTTTTAGCGGGAGTAGGTCCGGGGAGCTGTTTTTT
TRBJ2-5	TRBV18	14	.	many	CASSPPQGRETQYF	TGTGCCAGCTCACCACCGCAGGGGAGAGAGACCCAGTACTTC
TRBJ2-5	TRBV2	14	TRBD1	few	CASSEEQGQETQYF	TGTGCCAGCAGTGAAGAACAGGGGCAAGAGACCCAGTACTTC
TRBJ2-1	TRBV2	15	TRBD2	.	CASSSLAGGNNEQFF	TGTGCCAGCAGTTCTCTAGCGGGAGGTAACAATGAGCAGTTCTTC
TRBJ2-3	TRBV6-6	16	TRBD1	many	CASSYRRDRKTDTQYF	TGTGCCAGCAGTTACCGTAGGGACAGGAAAACAGATACGCAGTATTTT
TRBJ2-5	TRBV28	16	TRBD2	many	CASSLIGSGRQETQYF	TGTGCCAGCAGTTTAATCGGTAGCGGGAGACAAGAGACCCAGTACTTC
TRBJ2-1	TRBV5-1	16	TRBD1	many	CASSPQPGQGYNEQFF	TGCGCCAGCAGCCCGCAACCCGGACAGGGCTACAATGAGCAGTTCTTC
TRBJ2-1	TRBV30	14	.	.	CAWSDPPTRDEQFF	TGTGCCTGGAGTGACCCTCCCACTAGAGATGAGCAGTTCTTC
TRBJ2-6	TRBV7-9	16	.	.	CASSLTTASGANVLTF	TGTGCCAGCAGCTTAACTACAGCCTCTGGGGCCAACGTCCTGACTTTC
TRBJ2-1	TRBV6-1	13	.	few	CASSSFPYNEQFF	TGTGCCAGCAGTAGCTTCCCCTACAATGAGCAGTTCTTC
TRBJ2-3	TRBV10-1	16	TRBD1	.	CASSDRTGADVRTQYF	TGCGCCAGCAGTGATCGGACAGGGGCTGATGTGCGGACGCAGTATTTT
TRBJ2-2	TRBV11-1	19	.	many	CASSNPPGTFSWNTGELFF	TGTGCCAGCAGCAACCCCCCCGGGACTTTCTCGTGGAACACCGGGGAGCTGTTTTTT
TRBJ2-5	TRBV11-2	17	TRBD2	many	CASSFGRTSVLQETQYF	TGTGCCAGCAGCTTTGGTCGGACTAGCGTACTTCAAGAGACCCAGTACTTC
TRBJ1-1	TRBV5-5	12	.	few	CASSWDGREAFF	TGTGCCAGCAGCTGGGACGGTAGGGAAGCTTTCTTT
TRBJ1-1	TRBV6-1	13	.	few	CASSTFRNTEAFF	TGTGCCAGCAGTACATTCAGGAACACTGAAGCTTTCTTT
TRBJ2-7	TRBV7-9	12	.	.	CASSYTDYEQYF	TGTGCCAGCAGCTACACAGACTACGAGCAGTACTTC
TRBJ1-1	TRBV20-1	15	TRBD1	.	CSARDRDRLNTEAFF	TGCAGTGCTAGAGATCGGGACAGGTTGAACACTGAAGCTTTCTTT
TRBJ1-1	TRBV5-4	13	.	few	CASSIVGDTEAFF	TGTGCCAGCAGCATAGTCGGGGACACTGAAGCTTTCTTT
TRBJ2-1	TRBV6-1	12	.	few	CASSAGRGEQFF	TGTGCCAGCAGTGCAGGTCGAGGTGAGCAGTTCTTC
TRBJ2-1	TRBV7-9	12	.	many	CASSRAQNEQFF	TGTGCCAGCAGCCGGGCCCAGAATGAGCAGTTCTTC
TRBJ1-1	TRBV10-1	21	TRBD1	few	CATGDRGPIPQESYVDTEAFF	TGCGCCACAGGGGACAGGGGTCCTATTCCGCAGGAGTCGTATGTGGACACTGAAGCTTTCTTT
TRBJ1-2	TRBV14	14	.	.	CASSRDRNSYGYTF	TGTGCCAGCAGCCGAGACAGGAACAGCTATGGCTACACCTTC
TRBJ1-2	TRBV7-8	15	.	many	CASSLAPNPQAGYTF	TGTGCCAGCAGCTTAGCTCCAAATCCCCAAGCGGGCTACACCTTC
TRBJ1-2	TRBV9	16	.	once	CASSGLEWESNYGYTF	TGTGCCAGCAGCGGCCTAGAGTGGGAGTCTAACTATGGCTACACCTTC
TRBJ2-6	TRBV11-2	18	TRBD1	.	CASSSGQGVLSGANVLTF	TGTGCCAGCAGCTCCGGACAGGGGGTCCTCTCTGGGGCCAACGTCCTGACTTTC
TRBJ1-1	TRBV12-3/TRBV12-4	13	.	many	CASRATANTEAFF	TGTGCCAGCAGGGCAACAGCGAACACTGAAGCTTTCTTT
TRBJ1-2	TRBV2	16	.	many	CASSEAGRGGGYGYTF	TGTGCCAGCAGTGAAGCTGGGCGGGGCGGAGGCTATGGCTACACCTTC
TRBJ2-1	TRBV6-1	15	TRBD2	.	CASSEGLADYNEQFF	TGTGCCAGCAGTGAAGGGCTAGCGGACTACAATGAGCAGTTCTTC
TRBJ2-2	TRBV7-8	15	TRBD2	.	CASSLRLAVTGELFF	TGTGCCAGCAGCTTACGACTAGCGGTCACCGGGGAGCTGTTTTTT
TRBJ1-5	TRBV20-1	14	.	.	CSASDVQAHQPQHF	TGCAGTGCTAGCGATGTCCAGGCCCATCAACCCCAGCATTTT
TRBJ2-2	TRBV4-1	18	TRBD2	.	CASSQAMSSGRWTGELFF	TGCGCCAGCAGCCAAGCTATGTCTAGCGGGAGATGGACCGGGGAGCTGTTTTTT
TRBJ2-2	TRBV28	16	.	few	CASSPDWGENTGELFF	TGTGCCAGTTCCCCTGATTGGGGCGAGAACACCGGGGAGCTGTTTTTT